This T cell receptor (beta chain) comes out of a study of blood T cells in healthy people across ages. This clonotype has only a few counts. Its antigen is as yet unknown. A second about 7 to 12 cycle PCR used barcoded and J-beta primers. A minimum of 2.5 million CDR3-containing paired-end reads was obtained for each sample. TCRdb analysed the 5' RACE reads with MiXCR anew, one entry per CDR3 protein. The sample yields roughly 790,000 distinct CDR3 sequences, about 42% seen once. The CDR3 loop spans 16 amino acids. Losses at the gene ends were 6 bases for V and 0 bases for J; bases not matched to a gene: 8. CDR1 and CDR2 (germline): DFQATT, SNEGSKA (reference sequence). Study-wide findings and caveats: Whereas aged donors had fewer naive CD4+ cells, long-lived donors had more of them and higher diversity.

Every sample had a minimum of 6.5 million PBMCs isolated. This TCR came from an older woman in good health. Input material: blood. The chain recombines TRBV20-1 with TRBJ2-7; 13 bases are a match to TRBD2. CDR3 sequence (DNA): TGCAGTGCAAAGAAGGGACTAGCGGGGTCCTCCTACGAGCAGTACTTC. Translating it yields CSAKKGLAGSSYEQYF.